This T cell receptor beta chain is drawn from a study of shared clonotypes between healthy human individuals (dated by TCRdb to about 2020). Regarding the research as a whole: The cohort included three men and a couple of women between 18 and 49 years of age. For each donor, CD4 naive and CD4 memory were each given three plates, CD8 naive was given two plates, and CD8 memory was given one plate. The study deeply sequenced blood TCR repertoires of about 5 healthy adults to estimate repertoire size and the extent of clonotype sharing between individuals. Libraries were prepared and TCR repertoires were sequenced by different laboratories using diverse techniques, in order to increase sequencing depth and limit assay-specific biases. Per donor, leukapheresis produced somewhere between about 0.94 and 10 billion PBMCs.

TCR CDR3 regions were amplified from genomic DNA by multiplex PCR using the deep immunoSEQ assay. Extracted genomic DNA from each cell subset was spread evenly across all wells of several immunoSEQ 96-well plates, with each plate serving as a replicate. For sorted subsets, roughly 200 ng of genomic DNA, equivalent to roughly 30,000 T cell genomes, went into each replicate PCR. Purified libraries were measured with a Qubit 3.0 fluorometer, size-checked on a Bioanalyzer 2100, and measured again with the KAPA Library Quantification kit. Every immunoSEQ 96-well plate was sequenced on a dedicated single-read 150-cycle Illumina NextSeq 550 flow cell. On the authors' methods: Because the immunoSEQ output held only junctional sequences and lacked quality scores, the filtering could not match the filtering applied to full-length reads. Sequences were annotated with PyIR, a Python wrapper for IgBLAST v1.9, and V/J genes and CDR3 were assigned using IMGT germline references. Any read was removed if the V/J assignment was weak (E-value above 1e-6), the CDR3 was missing, or the read contained stop codons, out-of-frame junctions, or ambiguous translated residues. V3J clonotypes were defined by identical inferred V gene, J gene, and CDR3 amino acid sequence. To compute the percentage overlap between repertoires, the number of shared unique clonotypes was divided by the size of the smaller repertoire. Three approaches were used to assess repertoire richness: RTK rarefaction, the Chao1 estimator, and Recon v2.1 estimates of unobserved clonotypes. OLGA was used to compute generation probabilities for all TCRbeta clonotypes that the gDNA method yielded from a handful of donors. TCRdb stores this immuneACCESS table with in-frame sequences only. Part of the clones is absent; in the studies checked, under half of the shortfall reflects unresolved V genes, and no reason is known for the rest. That table is the source of V, J and clone size, and D and trimming were worked out from the DNA. This sample has more than 1.2 million clones in its table, and less than 99% of those were observed once. The top ten clones comprise approximately 0.4% of the sample.

General study outcomes and caveats: Sharing across a few donors was observed for roughly 5.4% of naive CD4, less than 4% of naive CD8, over 2% of memory CD4, and about 0.4% of memory CD8 clonotypes. Pairwise subsampling led to the expectation that sequencing depth would affect the degree of clonotype sharing among donors. Larger estimated clonotype richness was generally found for naive subsets than for memory subsets. Rarefaction of sorted-subset datasets indicated incomplete sequencing despite the large sequencing depth. Sampling was restricted to blood, and TCR repertoires in tissue are likely to differ from TCR repertoires in blood. Clonotypes shared by all four sorted-subset donors showed higher generation probabilities than non-shared clonotypes. The genetic and exposure-history diversity represented was limited by the small number of donors.

The CDR3 starts with the cysteine, ends with the phenylalanine, and has 16 residues. Here the CDR3 DNA is all that survives: 48 bases in frame from base 1. The trim is 6 bases for V and 7 bases for J, with a gap of 21 bases between the germline ends. The germline V gene encodes CDR1 MDHEN and CDR2 SYDVKM. The donors were healthy, HIV-negative adults with no recently reported acute infections or vaccinations. All donors were Caucasian adults living in Nashville, Tennessee, USA. CD4+ T cells were enriched by magnetic negative selection, after which naive cells were positively selected on CD45RA and the negative fraction was taken as the memory subset. Blood was obtained by leukapheresis, after which PBMCs were separated by Ficoll-Histopaque density gradient centrifugation and cryopreserved in liquid nitrogen vapor phase. Analytical flow cytometry was used to check the purity and quantity of each magnetically sorted T cell population. Genomic DNA was isolated from every sorted fraction and measured by UV absorbance on a Nanodrop 2000c.

As regards this clone: The antigen it binds to is not known. There are no base qualities to consult, and no much larger clone falls within one base.

The receptor was isolated from a young man in good health. Sequenced material: naive CD4+ T cells sorted from blood. This sample's cell subset or site label indicates: CD45RA+ positively selected. Recombination connected TRBV28 to TRBJ1-4; the best D guess is TRBD1, with 5 bases matching. The nucleotides read TGTGCCAGCAGCCCCCTAGCGGGGGTGGCGGTTGAAAAACTGTTTTTT. Its product reads: CASSPLAGVAVEKLFF.